Listed here are 22 T cell receptor beta chains from one sample, sequenced in a study of blood T cell repertoires in COVID-19. Method: immunoSEQ multiplex PCR; TCRdb's copy keeps in-frame clones and lacks some. The data contain some 330,000 clones, roughly 86% of them singletons. The sample comprised peripheral blood. These receptors all stem from a woman aged 25 to 39 with COVID-19, enrolled during active disease.

This rearrangement joins TRBV6-6 to TRBJ1-3; D perhaps matches TRBD1 (6 bases). CDR1 MNHNY and CDR2 SVGAGI come from the germline V gene (reference sequence). The CDR3 has 17 residues. Trimming took off 8 bases at V and 0 bases at J, with 20 bases between the two ends. The CDR3 here is CASGLPPDRSSGNTIYF. The CDR3 DNA is TGTGCCAGCGGTCTCCCCCCGGACAGAAGCTCTGGAAACACCATATATTTT.

This rearrangement joins TRBV2 to TRBJ2-5; D gene ambiguous. CDR1 is SNHLY and CDR2 is FYNNEI in the germline V gene. V was pared by 5 bases and J by 5 bases, with 15 bases between. The CDR3 loop spans 14 amino acids. CDR3 nucleotide sequence: TGTGCCAGCAGTCGCCGCGGATCATGGGAGACCCAGTACTTC. Its protein is CASSRRGSWETQYF.

V and J are TRBV4-1 and TRBJ1-2; perhaps TRBD1 as D (6 bases). Per the germline V gene, CDR1 is MGHRA and CDR2 is YSYEKL. The CDR3 has 14 residues. Trimming removed 5 bases from V and 5 bases from J, with 15 bases in between. The CDR3 DNA follows: TGCGCCAGCAGCACCACAGGGTCTGGGTATGGCTACACCTTC. This codes for CASSTTGSGYGYTF.

The chain has TRBV7-2 and TRBJ1-5, with D unresolved. This CDR3 is 13 amino acids long. Germline V lookup: CDR1 SGHTA, CDR2 FQGNSA. V lost 5 bases, J lost 3 bases, and 8 bases lay in between. This chain's CDR3 is CASSADINQPQHF. CDR3 DNA: TGTGCCAGCAGCGCAGACATCAATCAGCCCCAGCATTTT.

The J gene is TRBJ1-1, the V gene TRBV5-1; a possible D gene is TRBD1 (5 bases). In germline, CDR1 is SGHRS, CDR2 YFSETQ. The CDR3 contains 15 residues. V was cut by 4 bases and J by 2 bases, with 15 bases left in between. The CDR3 sequence is CASSPSGGRNTEAFF. The CDR3 DNA follows: TGCGCCAGCAGCCCTAGCGGGGGTAGAAACACTGAAGCTTTCTTT.

V and J are TRBV19 and TRBJ1-2; 9 nucleotides line up with TRBD1. This CDR3 region has 13 residues. J gave up 3 bases and V 8 bases, and 4 bases lay outside the gene matches. Germline-derived CDR1 and CDR2 are LNHDA and SQIVND (reference sequence). The CDR3 protein is CASRDRVYYGYTF. Here the CDR3 DNA reads TGTGCCAGTCGGGACAGGGTTTACTATGGCTACACCTTC. The full variable domain, in which reference TRBV19 and TRBJ1-2 provide the parts outside the CDR3, is DGGITQSPKYLFRKEGQNVTLSCEQNLNHDAMYWYRQDPGQGLRLIYYSQIVNDFQKGDIAEGYSVSREKKESFPLTVTSAQKNPTAFYLCASRDRVYYGYTFGSGTRLTVV.

Here the CDR3 DNA reads TGCGCCAGCAGGACAGAGAATGAAAAACTGTTTTTT. Translated: CASRTENEKLFF. This sequence joins TRBV5-1 and TRBJ1-4, with D tentatively TRBD1 (5 bases). Deletions cut 5 bases from V and 5 bases from J, with 7 bases between. Germline CDR1 reads SGHRS; CDR2 reads YFSETQ. The CDR3 is 12 amino acids.

This chain uses TRBV19 with TRBJ2-3; no clear D gene. The CDR3 covers 15 residues. From germline, CDR1 is LNHDA and CDR2 SQIVND (reference sequence). V gave up 2 bases and J gave up 4 bases, with 13 bases separating them. CDR3: CASSISPLEADTQYF. The CDR3 DNA reads TGTGCCAGTAGTATATCCCCATTAGAGGCAGATACGCAGTATTTT.

This rearrangement joins TRBV5-1 to TRBJ1-1; 9 positions agree with TRBD1. Germline V CDR1 and CDR2: SGHRS, YFSETQ. The CDR3 contains 15 residues. J lost 0 bases, V lost 4 bases, and 4 bases had no gene match. The CDR3 reads CASSPRDRVNTEAFF. For the CDR3, the DNA is TGCGCCAGCAGCCCTCGGGACAGGGTGAACACTGAAGCTTTCTTT. The variable domain in full, completed from reference TRBV5-1 and TRBJ1-1, reads KAGVTQTPRYLIKTRGQQVTLSCSPISGHRSVSWYQQTPGQGLQFLFEYFSETQRNKGNFPGRFSGRQFSNSRSEMNVSTLELGDSALYLCASSPRDRVNTEAFFGQGTRLTVV.

This chain joins TRBV4-3 and TRBJ1-2; tentative D call: TRBD1 (5 bases). Germline V gene data show CDR1 as LGHNA and CDR2 as YSLEER. Between the trimmed V and J ends, which lost 1 base and 4 bases, there was a span of 22 bases. CDR3 length: 18 amino acids. In nucleotides, the CDR3 is TGCGCCAGCAGCCAAGCGGTGGGAACAGGATCAGGCCTCTATGGCTACACCTTC. It encodes CASSQAVGTGSGLYGYTF.

The CDR3 here is CASSQVRGVYNSPLHF. The CDR3 coding sequence is TGTGCCAGCAGCCAAGTTCGGGGGGTCTATAATTCACCCCTCCACTTT. The chain has TRBV4-2 and TRBJ1-6; TRBD1 might be the D (5 bases). CDR1 is LGHNA, CDR2 YNFKEQ, per germline. CDR3 length equals 16 residues. V lost 1 base and J 3 bases, leaving 10 bases between the germline ends.

V gene TRBV7-9 combines with J gene TRBJ1-1, with D tentatively TRBD1 (6 bases). Trimming took 0 bases from V and 8 from J, leaving 10 bases between them. CDR3 size: 13 residues. Germline CDR1 and CDR2: SEHNR and FQNEAQ (reference sequence). The CDR3 DNA reads as TGTGCCAGCAGCTTAGCACAGGGAGCCGAAGCTTTCTTT. Translating gives CASSLAQGAEAFF.

The V call is TRBV4-1, the J call TRBJ1-2, with 8 bases lining up with TRBD1. This CDR3 contains 13 residues. The J segment lost 8 bases and the V segment lost 3 bases, leaving 5 bases of the junction unmatched. Per germline, CDR1 MGHRA and CDR2 YSYEKL. The CDR3 loop reads CASSHVDRAGYTF. Written as DNA, the CDR3 is TGCGCCAGCAGCCACGTGGACAGGGCCGGCTACACCTTC.

The genes are TRBV21-1 and TRBJ1-5. TRBV21-1 is designated a pseudogene. CDR3 size: 13 residues. In DNA form, the CDR3 reads TGTGCCAGCAGCCTCTACGCCAATCAGCCCCAGCATTTT. It is translated as CASSLYANQPQHF.

The chain employs TRBV6-5 and TRBJ1-2; the D gene is possibly TRBD1 (6 bases). Trimming removed 6 bases from V and 6 bases from J, with 8 bases in between. The CDR3 runs to 11 residues. Germline-derived CDR1 and CDR2 are MNHEY and SVGAGI. The CDR3 sequence is CASRNRDGYTF. For the CDR3, the DNA is TGTGCCAGCAGAAACAGGGATGGCTACACCTTC.

The gene calls are TRBV7-2 and TRBJ1-3, with D possibly matching TRBD1 (6 bases). This CDR3 is 14 amino acids long. The germline V gene has CDR1 SGHTA and CDR2 FQGNSA. Trimming cost V 4 bases and J 3 bases, with 10 bases left between them. CDR3 sequence reads: CASSYREYGNTIYF. CDR3 DNA: TGTGCCAGCAGCTACAGGGAGTATGGAAACACCATATATTTT.

This chain links TRBV11-3 with TRBJ2-3; 7 positions agree with TRBD2. The germline V gene has CDR1 SGHNT and CDR2 YENEEA. This CDR3 contains 17 residues. V lost 1 base to trimming and J lost 1 base; unmatched junction nucleotides: 8. In DNA form, the CDR3 reads TGTGCCAGCAGCTTAGGAGGACTAGGGTCAGGCACAGATACGCAGTATTTT. This sequence encodes CASSLGGLGSGTDTQYF.

The chain is built from TRBV10-1 and TRBJ1-2; 9 nucleotides line up with TRBD1. The V gene end was trimmed by 2 bases and the J gene end by 7 bases; junction bases not matched to a gene: 8. The CDR3 length is 15 residues. The germline CDR1 and CDR2 sequences are WNHNN and SYGVQD (reference sequence). CDR3 protein: CASSEETGGQSGYTF. CDR3 nucleotides: TGCGCCAGCAGTGAGGAGACAGGGGGTCAATCTGGCTACACCTTC.

This clone showed up just once. The chain couples TRBV4-1 to TRBJ2-5; 8 bases align to TRBD2. The ends lost 6 bases at V and 6 bases at J; junction bases unmatched: 12. There are 15 residues in the CDR3. CDR1 and CDR2 (germline): MGHRA, YSYEKL. The CDR3 nucleotides are TGCGCCAGCAGACAACTAGCGGACGGCCTGAAGACCCAGTACTTC. Translated, it gives CASRQLADGLKTQYF.

The CDR3 nucleotides are TGTGCCAGCAACTACGGGGCCAACGTCCTGACTTTC. Protein sequence: CASNYGANVLTF. V and J are TRBV2 and TRBJ2-6; D is undetermined. Trimming removed 7 bases from V and 4 bases from J, with 5 bases in between. This CDR3 has 12 amino acids. Germline CDR1 reads SNHLY; CDR2 reads FYNNEI.

The rearrangement joins TRBV4-1 to TRBJ1-2; 10 bases line up with TRBD1. The V gene's germline CDR1 is MGHRA and CDR2 YSYEKL. The CDR3 covers 15 residues. V trimming: 7 bases; J trimming: 7 bases; junction bases outside the gene matches: 12. The CDR3 DNA reads TGCGCCAGCACTCCGGGACAGGGGAACGTGGCTGGCTACACCTTC. It specifies CASTPGQGNVAGYTF.

V gene TRBV10-3 combines with J gene TRBJ1-1, with D tentatively TRBD1 (5 bases). The CDR3 loop spans 13 amino acids. CDR1 is ENHRY, CDR2 SYGVKD, per germline. Trimming took 3 bases from V and 1 from J, leaving 6 bases between them. The CDR3 region has the DNA TGTGCCATCAGTGATCAGGGGAACACTGAAGCTTTCTTT. Its translation is CAISDQGNTEAFF.